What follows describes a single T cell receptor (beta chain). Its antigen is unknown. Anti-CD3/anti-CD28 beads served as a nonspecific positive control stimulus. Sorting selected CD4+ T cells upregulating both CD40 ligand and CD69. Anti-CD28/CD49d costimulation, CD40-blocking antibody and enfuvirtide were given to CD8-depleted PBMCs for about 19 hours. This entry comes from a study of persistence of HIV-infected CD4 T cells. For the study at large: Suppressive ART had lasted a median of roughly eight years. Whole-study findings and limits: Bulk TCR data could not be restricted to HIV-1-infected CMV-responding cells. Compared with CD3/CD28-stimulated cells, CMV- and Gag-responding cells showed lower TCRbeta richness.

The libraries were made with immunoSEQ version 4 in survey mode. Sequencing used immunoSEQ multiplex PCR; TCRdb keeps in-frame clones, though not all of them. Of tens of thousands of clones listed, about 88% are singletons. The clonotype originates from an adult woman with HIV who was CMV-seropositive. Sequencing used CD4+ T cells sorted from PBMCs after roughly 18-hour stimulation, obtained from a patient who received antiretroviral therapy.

DNA of the CDR3: TGTGCCAGCAGCCCGCCTGGCGGGACCTATGGCTACACCTTC. The encoded protein is CASSPPGGTYGYTF. The chain recombines TRBV5-6 with TRBJ1-2, with a possible D match to TRBD1 (5 bases). V lost 4 bases and J lost 4, with 14 bases in between. Per the germline V gene, CDR1 is SGHDT and CDR2 is YYEEEE. The CDR3 loop spans 14 amino acids.